The rows below give T cell receptor beta chains drawn from one sample of a study of blood T cell repertoires in COVID-19. Profiled with immunoSEQ multiplex PCR; TCRdb holds only in-frame clones, not every one. Of under 20,000 clones in the sample, roughly 89% were seen once. Sequenced: peripheral blood. These receptor sequences come from a man between 60 and 75 years old with active COVID-19. CDR3s include the opening cysteine and the closing phenylalanine or tryptophan. The D gene is left open where the match is weak. Clone size is not always given. Where it is, it says once, few, many or a class for expanded clones.

v_gene	d_gene	j_gene	abundance	CDR3aa	CDR3nt
TRBV5-1	TRBD1	TRBJ2-3	few	CASSLGQGRADTQYF	TGCGCCAGCAGCCTAGGACAGGGCCGAGCAGATACGCAGTATTTT
TRBV7-9	TRBD1	TRBJ2-3	medium-sized	CASSRQGPDTQYF	TGTGCCAGCAGCAGACAGGGTCCAGATACGCAGTATTTT
TRBV5-1	.	TRBJ1-1	.	CASSSEGAEAFF	TGCGCCAGCAGCTCCGAGGGAGCTGAAGCTTTCTTT
TRBV28	.	TRBJ2-1	.	CASTLGGFTYNEQFF	TGTGCCAGCACCTTGGGCGGGTTTACCTACAATGAGCAGTTCTTC
TRBV28	.	TRBJ1-6	once	CASSNPGLNSPLHF	TGTGCCAGCAGTAACCCGGGACTAAATTCACCCCTCCACTTT
TRBV28	TRBD1	TRBJ2-7	.	CASRKFGQAREEQYF	TGTGCCAGCAGGAAATTCGGACAGGCCCGCGAAGAGCAGTACTTC
TRBV19	.	TRBJ2-1	.	CASSILQGNEQFF	TGTGCCAGTAGTATCTTACAGGGCAATGAGCAGTTCTTC
TRBV28	TRBD2	TRBJ2-7	.	CASKVAGQYEQYF	TGTGCCAGCAAAGTAGCGGGACAATACGAGCAGTACTTC
TRBV30	.	TRBJ2-5	.	CAWGGRETQYF	TGTGCCTGGGGGGGGAGAGAGACCCAGTACTTC
TRBV4-1	.	TRBJ2-1	.	CASSQVDILSYNEQFF	TGCGCCAGCAGCCAGGTTGACATTCTCTCCTACAATGAGCAGTTCTTC
TRBV28	.	TRBJ2-2	once	CASYRRGRGAGELFF	TGTGCCAGCTACCGGAGGGGGCGGGGCGCCGGGGAGCTGTTTTTT
TRBV19	.	TRBJ1-3	.	CASERGKGNTIYF	TGTGCCAGCGAAAGGGGGAAAGGAAACACCATATATTTT
TRBV6-5	.	TRBJ1-1	.	CASTERQKSNTEAFF	TGTGCCAGCACCGAACGACAGAAATCGAACACTGAAGCTTTCTTT
TRBV10-3	.	TRBJ2-5	.	CAISDSKGPETQYF	TGTGCCATCAGTGATAGTAAGGGGCCAGAGACCCAGTACTTC
TRBV30	.	TRBJ1-5	few	CAWSVPRPNNQPQHF	TGTGCCTGGAGTGTACCGCGGCCGAACAATCAGCCCCAGCATTTT
TRBV7-9	.	TRBJ2-7	few	CASSPPEGFYEQYF	TGTGCCAGCAGCCCCCCGGAGGGGTTCTACGAGCAGTACTTC
TRBV29-1	.	TRBJ2-7	.	CSVVDGSYEQYF	TGCAGCGTTGTGGACGGGAGCTACGAGCAGTACTTC
TRBV4-2	TRBD2	TRBJ2-3	.	CASSQGTSGGPSTDTQYF	TGTGCCAGCAGCCAGGGGACTAGCGGGGGCCCTAGCACAGATACGCAGTATTTT
TRBV9	TRBD2	TRBJ2-3	.	CASSVAGSGSWDTQYF	TGTGCCAGCAGCGTAGCGGGTAGCGGGAGCTGGGATACGCAGTATTTT
TRBV11-3	.	TRBJ2-1	once	CASSLLGDEQFF	TGTGCCAGCAGCTTACTAGGGGATGAGCAGTTCTTC
TRBV28	TRBD1	TRBJ2-5	.	CASSLRGTGTSGTQYF	TGTGCCAGCAGTTTAAGGGGGACAGGGACAAGTGGGACCCAGTACTTC